This T cell receptor beta chain was captured by sequencing in a study of shared clonotypes between healthy human individuals. The CDR3 contains 19 residues. Germline V gene lookup returns CDR1 LNHDA and CDR2 SQIVND (reference sequence). With 5 bases clipped from V and 1 base from J, the junction kept 14 bases outside the gene matches. Approximately 30,000 T cell genomes (300 ng DNA) went into each PBMC replicate. The data were produced by immunoSEQ multiplex PCR, yet TCRdb's version contains in-frame clones alone and is incomplete. The sample has fewer than 600,000 clones, about 76% seen once. This chain links TRBV19 with TRBJ2-5; 12 positions agree with TRBD2. Material: PBMCs. The sequence was collected from a woman aged 40 to 55 in good health. Some clones in this sample may be carry-over from other donors' samples. CDR3 in amino acids: CASSGGGLAGPGGQETQYF. The CDR3 nucleotides are TGTGCCAGTAGTGGGGGGGGACTAGCGGGTCCCGGAGGCCAAGAGACCCAGTACTTC.